Reported below is one T cell receptor beta chain. What it binds is unknown. The data stem from a study of Ad26.COV2.S vaccination and SARS-CoV-2 variants. CDR1 and CDR2 (germline): SGDLS, YYNGEE. CDR3 length: 17 amino acids. Trimming removed 4 bases from V and 0 bases from J; junction bases left unmatched: 5. General study results and limits: An underestimation of total T cell responses may have resulted from the TCR breadth and depth analyses. Vaccinees displayed broader spike-specific TCR repertoires than placebo recipients. After vaccination, substantial breadth of spike-specific CD8+ and CD4+ responses was reported.

Noted treatment: roughly 20 received Ad26.COV2.S at low or high dose, single or two shots; about 5 received placebo; per-sample allocation not given. Specimens were obtained on day 63 following the first vaccine or placebo injection. Here immunoSEQ multiplex PCR was the method, and the copy in TCRdb shows in-frame clones only, minus some. The table records about 350,000 clones, roughly 85% of them present only once. The sequence was obtained from a person between 18 and 65 years old who received the Ad26.COV2.S COVID-19 vaccine or a placebo. The rearrangement uses TRBV9 and TRBJ2-2; 11 nucleotides align to TRBD2. The material was peripheral blood, obtained in a trial of Ad26.COV2.S vaccine versus placebo. CDR3 residues: CASSTRTSGSNTGELFF. The CDR3 DNA follows: TGTGCCAGCAGCACGCGGACTAGCGGGTCGAACACCGGGGAGCTGTTTTTT.